The 11 T cell receptor beta chains given below trace back to one sample, sequenced in a study of blood T cells in healthy people across ages. The authors ran a second PCR of roughly 6 to 11 cycles using a sample-barcoded 5' primer and a J-beta primer mix. TCRdb re-derived calls from the 5' RACE reads in MiXCR, one entry per CDR3 protein. The table lists approximately 800,000 distinct CDR3 sequences, 35% to 60% of them singletons. Source material: blood. The source is an elderly man in good health.

As regards this clonotype: One junction end disagrees with the germline gene, perhaps due to a read error. The V gene is TRBV7-2, the J gene TRBJ2-3, with 8 bases matching TRBD2. The germline gives CDR1 SGHTA, CDR2 FQGNSA. CDR3 length equals 16 residues. In nucleotides, the CDR3 is TGTGCCGGCAGCTTTGATAGCGGGGTTAGCACAGATACGCAGTATTTT. Its translation is CAGSFDSGVSTDTQYF.

The chain couples TRBV27 to TRBJ2-7; a possible D gene is TRBD1 (6 bases). Trimming left V 3 bases short and J 2 bases short, with 11 bases between. Germline loops: CDR1 MNHEY, CDR2 SMNVEV (reference sequence). The CDR3 is 14 residues long. The CDR3 is CASSLWWGPYEQYF. CDR3 in DNA: TGTGCCAGCAGTTTGTGGTGGGGGCCCTACGAGCAGTACTTC.

The J gene is TRBJ2-2, the V gene TRBV7-2; TRBD2 matches at 8 bases. V lost 2 bases, J lost 4 bases, and 6 bases stayed unmatched. The CDR3 is 16 amino acids. Germline V gives CDR1 SGHTA, CDR2 FQGNSA. CDR3 amino acids: CASSLWASGLTGELFF. The DNA of the CDR3 is TGTGCCAGCAGCTTATGGGCTAGCGGGCTCACCGGGGAGCTGTTTTTT. The variable domain in full, with the rest retrieved from reference TRBV7-2 and TRBJ2-2, is GAGVSQSPSNKVTEKGKDVELRCDPISGHTALYWYRQSLGQGLEFLIYFQGNSAPDKSGLPSDRFSAERTGGSVSTLTIQRTQQEDSAVYLCASSLWASGLTGELFFGEGSRLTVL.

The chain uses TRBV29-1 and TRBJ2-3, with D possibly matching TRBD1 (6 bases). CDR3 size: 12 residues. Trimming removed 7 bases at V and 5 bases at J, with 13 bases between. Germline V CDR1 and CDR2: SQVTM, ANQGSEA. CDR3 amino acids: CSALTRGDTQYF. DNA of the CDR3: TGCAGCGCGCTAACCAGGGGAGATACGCAGTATTTT.

This chain joins TRBV20-1 and TRBJ2-3; TRBD2 is a possible D gene (6 bases). The CDR3 is made up of 14 amino acids. The ends were cut back, 6 bases at V and 8 bases at J, with 21 bases in the middle. Germline CDR1 and CDR2: DFQATT and SNEGSKA (reference sequence). Written as DNA, the CDR3 is TGCAGTGCGACGCGGAGCCGGGGGTCAAGTACGCAGTATTTT. This encodes CSATRSRGSSTQYF.

This clonotype was seen a handful of times. The chain is built from TRBV9 and TRBJ2-1; tentatively, D is TRBD2 (7 bases). Trimming stripped 0 bases from V and 1 base from J, with 14 bases between. Per the germline V gene, CDR1 is SGDLS and CDR2 is YYNGEE. This CDR3 has 17 amino acids. CDR3 protein: CASSVAGGGPSYNEQFF. CDR3 bases: TGTGCCAGCAGCGTAGCCGGCGGGGGCCCTTCCTACAATGAGCAGTTCTTC.

This chain uses TRBV10-1 with TRBJ2-3; D might be TRBD2 (5 bases). Deletions cut 3 bases from V and 5 bases from J, with 12 bases between. This CDR3 has 14 residues. Germline V gene lookup returns CDR1 WNHNN and CDR2 SYGVQD (reference sequence). The CDR3 DNA is TGCGCCAGCAGTGAAGCCATCGGGGTAGATACGCAGTATTTT. It specifies CASSEAIGVDTQYF.

This clonotype came up many times. The chain employs TRBV11-2 and TRBJ2-1; D is perhaps TRBD2 (6 bases). V shed 5 bases and J shed 4 bases, with 15 bases lying between them. CDR1 and CDR2 (germline): SGHAT, FQNNGV. CDR3 length equals 15 residues. CDR3 region: CASSRGRGYYNEQFF. The CDR3 nucleotides are TGTGCCAGCAGCCGAGGGCGGGGATATTACAATGAGCAGTTCTTC.

This clonotype was detected only a few times. The genes are TRBV6-5 and TRBJ2-3; tentatively, D is TRBD2 (5 bases). Germline CDR1 is MNHEY and CDR2 is SVGAGI. Trimming pared 4 bases from V and 2 bases from J, leaving 13 bases between. The CDR3 is made up of 15 amino acids. CDR3 in DNA: TGTGCCAGCAGTTCCGGACTGGTATTCACAGATACGCAGTATTTT. It specifies CASSSGLVFTDTQYF.

The chain carries TRBV29-1 and TRBJ2-5; D unclear. The J call may be in error: the DNA end matches TRBJ2-7 better. The length of the CDR3 is 12 residues. Germline-derived CDR1 and CDR2 are SQVTM and ANQGSEA. Written as DNA, the CDR3 is TGCAGCGTTGAAGAAACAGAATACGAGCAGTACTTC. It encodes CSVEETEYEQYF.

The chain carries TRBV13 and TRBJ2-1; the D gene could be TRBD1 or TRBD2 (6 bases each). Between the trimmed V and J ends, which lost 5 bases and 8 bases, there was a span of 13 bases. This CDR3 contains 13 residues. Germline values: CDR1 PRHDT, CDR2 FYEKMQ (reference sequence). The CDR3: CASSVVRGHEQFF. CDR3 nucleotides: TGTGCCAGCAGCGTAGTTCGGGGGCATGAGCAGTTCTTC. The variable domain in full, with the rest retrieved from reference TRBV13 and TRBJ2-1, is AAGVIQSPRHLIKEKRETATLKCYPIPRHDTVYWYQQGPGQDPQFLISFYEKMQSDKGSIPDRFSAQQFSDYHSELNMSSLELGDSALYFCASSVVRGHEQFFGPGTRLTVL.